One T cell receptor beta chain is described in this entry. Profiled with immunoSEQ multiplex PCR; TCRdb holds only in-frame clones, not every one. Among roughly 170,000 clones, about 85% were seen once, and the ten largest hold roughly 5%. Enrolled through a virtual design, the participants were between roughly 18 and 90 years of age and came from about two dozen US areas. Researchers sorted participants into cohorts using their self-reported clinical history. This specimen comes from a study of blood T cell repertoires in COVID-19. Study-wide context: Samples of COVID-19 (acute and convalescent) were obtained from the United States, Italy and Spain. The cDNA or gDNA used as material had been derived from T cells, B-cell-depleted T cells, or PBMCs.

Germline CDR1 PRHDT, CDR2 FYEKMQ (reference sequence). The length of the CDR3 is 17 residues. V lost 5 bases to trimming and J lost 1 base; unmatched junction nucleotides: 9. The gene calls are TRBV13 and TRBJ1-3; 9 bases match TRBD1. The receptor comes from a woman aged 40-49 years with acute COVID-19. Material for sequencing was PBMCs or T cells enriched from blood (not recorded which). The CDR3 DNA reads TGTGCCAGCAGCATGGACAGGGGAGCATCGTCTGGAAACACCATATATTTT. Amino acid sequence: CASSMDRGASSGNTIYF. The full variable domain, with the rest looked up from reference TRBV13 and TRBJ1-3, is AAGVIQSPRHLIKEKRETATLKCYPIPRHDTVYWYQQGPGQDPQFLISFYEKMQSDKGSIPDRFSAQQFSDYHSELNMSSLELGDSALYFCASSMDRGASSGNTIYFGEGSWLTVV.